This is a list of T cell receptor beta chains from one sample in a study of blood T cells in healthy people across ages. TCRdb itself ran the 5' RACE reads through MiXCR, one entry per CDR3 protein. The sample has under 1,100,000 distinct CDR3 sequences, roughly 24% seen once. This sample was also put to use in a study of T cells of mothers and their children.

Sequencing was performed on blood. These receptors were collected from a girl aged 2 to 10 in good health. CDR3s include the opening cysteine and the closing phenylalanine or tryptophan. The D gene is left open where the match is weak. Size is stated for part of the rows, as once, few or many counts, or as a class when the clone is expanded.

CDR3aa: CAIDLRSYNEQFF
CDR3nt: TGTGCCATAGACTTAAGAAGCTACAATGAGCAGTTCTTC
abundance: .
len: 13
d_gene: .
v_gene: TRBV7-9
j_gene: TRBJ2-1

CDR3aa: CASSLLSGQGVYNEQFF
CDR3nt: TGTGCCAGCAGTTTACTCTCGGGACAGGGGGTTTACAATGAGCAGTTCTTC
abundance: few
len: 17
d_gene: TRBD1
v_gene: TRBV12-3/TRBV12-4
j_gene: TRBJ2-1

CDR3aa: CATSFISHTSNEKLFF
CDR3nt: TGTGCCACCAGCTTTATTTCGCACACGTCTAATGAAAAACTGTTTTTT
abundance: .
len: 16
d_gene: .
v_gene: TRBV7-2
j_gene: TRBJ1-4

CDR3aa: CASNVQGEQYF
CDR3nt: TGCGCCAGCAACGTACAGGGCGAGCAGTACTTC
abundance: .
len: 11
d_gene: .
v_gene: TRBV5-1
j_gene: TRBJ2-7

CDR3aa: CASSALQGDDYEQYF
CDR3nt: TGTGCCAGCAGCGCTTTACAGGGGGACGACTACGAGCAGTACTTC
abundance: few
len: 15
d_gene: TRBD1
v_gene: TRBV9
j_gene: TRBJ2-7

CDR3aa: CASSDTGTDTQYF
CDR3nt: TGTGCCAGCAGTGATACAGGGACGGATACGCAGTATTTT
abundance: .
len: 13
d_gene: .
v_gene: TRBV12-3/TRBV12-4
j_gene: TRBJ2-3

CDR3aa: CASSPRGLAHYEQYF
CDR3nt: TGTGCCAGCAGCCCCAGAGGACTAGCGCACTACGAGCAGTACTTC
abundance: few
len: 15
d_gene: TRBD2
v_gene: TRBV7-6
j_gene: TRBJ2-7

CDR3aa: CASRGGVSPLHF
CDR3nt: TGTGCCAGCAGGGGTGGCGTGTCACCCCTCCACTTT
abundance: few
len: 12
d_gene: .
v_gene: TRBV6-5
j_gene: TRBJ1-6

CDR3aa: CSARDRGVGKNIQYF
CDR3nt: TGCAGTGCTAGAGATCGTGGCGTCGGCAAAAACATTCAGTACTTC
abundance: .
len: 15
d_gene: .
v_gene: TRBV20-1
j_gene: TRBJ2-4

CDR3aa: CASSSGQGVTYEQYF
CDR3nt: TGTGCCAGCAGCTCTGGACAGGGGGTCACTTACGAGCAGTACTTC
abundance: few
len: 15
d_gene: TRBD1
v_gene: TRBV5-5
j_gene: TRBJ2-7

CDR3aa: CASSLGPRGLGTEAFF
CDR3nt: TGTGCCAGCAGCTTAGGACCTAGGGGGCTAGGTACTGAAGCTTTCTTT
abundance: few
len: 16
d_gene: TRBD1
v_gene: TRBV7-9
j_gene: TRBJ1-1

CDR3aa: CASSYEAGGTTYEQYF
CDR3nt: TGTGCCAGCAGTTACGAGGCTGGGGGGACTACCTACGAGCAGTACTTC
abundance: few
len: 16
d_gene: TRBD2
v_gene: TRBV6-5
j_gene: TRBJ2-7